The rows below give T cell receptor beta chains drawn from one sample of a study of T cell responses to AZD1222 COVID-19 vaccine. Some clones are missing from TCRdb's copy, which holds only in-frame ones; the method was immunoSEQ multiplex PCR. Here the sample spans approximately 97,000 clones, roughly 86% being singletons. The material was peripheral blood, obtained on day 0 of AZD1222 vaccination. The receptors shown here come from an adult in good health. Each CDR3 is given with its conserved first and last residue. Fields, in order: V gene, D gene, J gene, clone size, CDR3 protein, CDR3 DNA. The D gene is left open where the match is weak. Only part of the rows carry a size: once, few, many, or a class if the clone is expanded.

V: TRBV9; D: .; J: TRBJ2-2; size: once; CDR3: CASSVGARANTGELFF; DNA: TGTGCCAGCAGCGTAGGAGCCAGAGCGAACACCGGGGAGCTGTTTTTT
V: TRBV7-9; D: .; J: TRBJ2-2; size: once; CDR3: CASSLGQSGELFF; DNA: TGTGCCAGCAGCTTAGGACAGTCCGGGGAGCTGTTTTTT
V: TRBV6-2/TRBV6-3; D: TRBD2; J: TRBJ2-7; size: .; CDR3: CASSYTQRERFEQYF; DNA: TGTGCCAGCAGTTACACCCAGCGGGAGCGCTTCGAGCAGTACTTC
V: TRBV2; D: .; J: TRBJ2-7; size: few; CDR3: CASSVGAGAYEQYF; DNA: TGTGCCAGCAGTGTTGGAGCAGGGGCCTACGAGCAGTACTTC
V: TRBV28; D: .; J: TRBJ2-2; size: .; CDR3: CASSLGITGELFF; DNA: TGTGCCAGCAGTTTAGGGATCACCGGGGAGCTGTTTTTT
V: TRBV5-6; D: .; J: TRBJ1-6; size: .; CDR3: CASSLDRANSPLHF; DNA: TGTGCCAGCAGCTTGGACAGGGCAAATTCACCCCTCCACTTT
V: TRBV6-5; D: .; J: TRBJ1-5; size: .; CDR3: CASRARKNSNQPQHF; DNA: TGTGCCAGCAGGGCCAGGAAAAATAGCAATCAGCCCCAGCATTTT
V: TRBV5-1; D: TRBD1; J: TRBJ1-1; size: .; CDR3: CASSLATGDTEAFF; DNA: TGCGCCAGCAGCTTGGCGACAGGGGACACTGAAGCTTTCTTT
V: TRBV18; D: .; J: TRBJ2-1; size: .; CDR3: CASSPPRGYNEQFF; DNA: TGTGCCAGCTCACCACCCCGGGGCTACAATGAGCAGTTCTTC
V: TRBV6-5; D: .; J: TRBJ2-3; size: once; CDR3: CASTRGWTDTQYF; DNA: TGTGCCAGCACGAGGGGCTGGACAGATACGCAGTATTTT
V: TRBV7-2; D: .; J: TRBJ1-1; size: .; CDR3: CASSPSPNTEAFF; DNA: TGTGCCAGCAGCCCATCACCGAACACTGAAGCTTTCTTT
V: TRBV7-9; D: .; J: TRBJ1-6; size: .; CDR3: CASSSGSNSPLHF; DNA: TGTGCCAGCAGCTCCGGGAGTAATTCACCCCTCCACTTT
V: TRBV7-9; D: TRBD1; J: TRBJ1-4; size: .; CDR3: CASSSDRGDLGGEKLFF; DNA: TGTGCCAGCAGCTCGGACAGGGGGGACCTAGGGGGTGAAAAACTGTTTTTT
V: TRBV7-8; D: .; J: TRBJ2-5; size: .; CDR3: CASSLGGRGETQYF; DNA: TGTGCCAGCAGCTTAGGTGGCAGGGGTGAGACCCAGTACTTC
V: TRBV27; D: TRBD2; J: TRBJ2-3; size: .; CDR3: CASSLGTSGGTDTQYF; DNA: TGTGCCAGCAGTTTGGGGACTAGCGGGGGCACAGATACGCAGTATTTT
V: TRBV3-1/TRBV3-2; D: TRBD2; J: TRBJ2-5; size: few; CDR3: CASSPLSGKGTQYF; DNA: TGTGCCAGCAGCCCCCTTAGCGGGAAAGGGACCCAGTACTTC
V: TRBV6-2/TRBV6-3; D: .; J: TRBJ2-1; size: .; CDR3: CASTPLDSRANEQFF; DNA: TGTGCCAGCACCCCCTTGGACTCGCGGGCCAATGAGCAGTTCTTC
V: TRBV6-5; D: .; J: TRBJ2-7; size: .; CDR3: CASNRRTLPYEQYF; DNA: TGTGCCAGCAATAGACGGACACTTCCCTACGAGCAGTACTTC
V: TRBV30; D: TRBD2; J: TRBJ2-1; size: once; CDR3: CAWSVPGTSGRRVQFF; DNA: TGTGCCTGGAGTGTCCCCGGGACTAGCGGGAGGAGGGTGCAGTTCTTC
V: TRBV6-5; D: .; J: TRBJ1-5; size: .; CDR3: CASSLQGINQPQHF; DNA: TGTGCCAGCAGTTTGCAGGGGATCAATCAGCCCCAGCATTTT
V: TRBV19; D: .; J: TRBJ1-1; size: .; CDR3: CASSIRGGTEAFF; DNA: TGTGCCAGTAGTATTCGGGGGGGGACTGAAGCTTTCTTT
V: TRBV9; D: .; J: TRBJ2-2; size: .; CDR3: CASSVVPRGNTGELFF; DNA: TGTGCCAGCAGCGTAGTCCCCCGAGGGAACACCGGGGAGCTGTTTTTT
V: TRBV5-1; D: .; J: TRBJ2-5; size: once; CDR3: CASSRATEETQYF; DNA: TGCGCCAGCAGCCGGGCGACGGAAGAGACCCAGTACTTC
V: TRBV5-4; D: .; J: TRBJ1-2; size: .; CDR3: CASRSPEVVYGYTF; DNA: TGTGCCAGCAGAAGCCCCGAGGTTGTCTATGGCTACACCTTC
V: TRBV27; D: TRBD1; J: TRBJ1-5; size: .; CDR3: CASSLFEQGISNQPQHF; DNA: TGTGCCAGCAGTTTGTTCGAACAGGGGATTAGCAATCAGCCCCAGCATTTT
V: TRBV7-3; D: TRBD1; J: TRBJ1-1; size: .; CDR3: CASSLQGANTEAFF; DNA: TGTGCCAGCAGCTTACAGGGGGCGAACACTGAAGCTTTCTTT
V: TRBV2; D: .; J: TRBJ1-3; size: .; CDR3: CASKEGNSGNTIYF; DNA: TGTGCCAGCAAGGAGGGAAACTCTGGAAACACCATATATTTT
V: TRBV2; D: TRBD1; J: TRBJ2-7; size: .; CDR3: CASRPRTGAHYEQYF; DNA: TGTGCCAGCAGGCCTAGGACAGGGGCCCACTACGAGCAGTACTTC
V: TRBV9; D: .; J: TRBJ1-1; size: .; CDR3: CASSVEGNTEAFF; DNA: TGTGCCAGCAGCGTCGAGGGGAACACTGAAGCTTTCTTT
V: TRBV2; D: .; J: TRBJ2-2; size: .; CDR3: CASSGVQGPTGELFF; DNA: TGTGCCAGCAGTGGAGTCCAGGGTCCCACCGGGGAGCTGTTTTTT
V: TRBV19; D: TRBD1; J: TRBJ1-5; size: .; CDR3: CASSTPGGIQPQHF; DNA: TGTGCCAGTAGTACCCCAGGGGGTATTCAGCCCCAGCATTTT
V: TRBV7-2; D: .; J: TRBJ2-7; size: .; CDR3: CASSYNYEQYF; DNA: TGTGCCAGCAGCTACAACTACGAGCAGTACTTC
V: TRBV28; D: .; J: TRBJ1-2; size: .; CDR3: CASRPGQNYGYTF; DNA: TGTGCCAGCAGACCTGGACAGAACTATGGCTACACCTTC
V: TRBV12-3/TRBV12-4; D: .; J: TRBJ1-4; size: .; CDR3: CASSPEQEKLFF; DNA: TGTGCCAGCAGTCCCGAGCAAGAAAAACTGTTTTTT
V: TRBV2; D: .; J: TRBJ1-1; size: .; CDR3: CASTSEGGYTEAFF; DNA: TGTGCCAGCACTAGCGAAGGCGGATACACTGAAGCTTTCTTT
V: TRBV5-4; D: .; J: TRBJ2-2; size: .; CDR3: CASSSDGGGTGELFF; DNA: TGTGCCAGCAGCTCGGACGGGGGCGGCACCGGGGAGCTGTTTTTT
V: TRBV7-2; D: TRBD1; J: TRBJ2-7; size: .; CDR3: CASSTRQGSYEQYF; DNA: TGTGCCAGCAGCACCCGACAGGGGTCCTACGAGCAGTACTTC
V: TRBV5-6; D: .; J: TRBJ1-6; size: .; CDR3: CASSLFPRTPLHF; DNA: TGTGCCAGCAGCCTTTTCCCTCGGACACCCCTCCACTTT